This T cell receptor beta chain was captured by sequencing in a study of human T cells and chemical hapten exposure. Study summary: 2% DPC applied to a roughly 2 cm by roughly 2 cm arm area sensitized donors. Alopecia areata, totalis or universalis affected patients, mainly female.

V lost 1 base and J lost 5; bases outside the gene matches: 6. The CDR3 is made up of 15 amino acids. Germline CDR1 is SGHRS and CDR2 is YFSETQ. Comment on this clonotype: Its target is not known.

Time point described: patch test 3, about 24 weeks after DPC sensitization. Regarding treatment: therapeutic diphenylcyclopropenone sensitization with weekly scalp DPC. Samples of blood were obtained prior to the application of each patch test. Points from the study as a whole: The study found that PT1 expanded TCR counts correlated positively with patch test score.

TCRdb passed the RACE reads through MiXCR, listing each CDR3 protein once. The sample consists of 150,000 to 200,000 distinct CDR3 sequences, 25% to 35% of them appearing once. This receptor was taken from a woman aged 18-29 years with alopecia areata. Some clones in this sample may be carry-over from other donors' samples. Sequences were derived from whole blood, sampled in connection with sensitization to the hapten diphenylcyclopropenone (DPC). This chain connects TRBV5-1 to TRBJ2-5, with TRBD2 matching over 9 bases. DNA of the CDR3: TGCGCCAGCAGCTTGTCAACTAGCGGGCAGGAGACCCAGTACTTC. Amino acids: CASSLSTSGQETQYF.